The rows below give T cell receptor beta chains drawn from one sample of a study of siplizumab effects on memory and regulatory T cells. Sequencing used immunoSEQ multiplex PCR; TCRdb keeps in-frame clones, though not all of them. The table lists 95,000 to 130,000 clones, about 94% of them singletons. The sequencing sample was made of non-Treg CD4+ T cells sorted from blood. The receptor set was obtained from a human donor in good health. The CDR3 runs from the conserved cysteine through the conserved F or W. Each record gives: V gene, D gene, clone size, J gene, CDR3 DNA, CDR3 protein. D genes are given only for firm matches. Clone size is shown for a subset of rows, as once, few, many or a class of expanded clone.

TRBV11-2	TRBD2	NA	TRBJ2-3	TGTGCCAGCAGCTTAACCTGGACTAGAGATACGCAGTATTTT	CASSLTWTRDTQYF
TRBV4-1	NA	NA	TRBJ2-5	TGCGCCAGCAGCCATGGGCTAGGGGGACTCCAAGAGACCCAGTACTTC	CASSHGLGGLQETQYF
TRBV25-1	NA	NA	TRBJ2-3	TGTGCCAGCAGTGAATCTGCGGGGATTAGCACAGATACGCAGTATTTT	CASSESAGISTDTQYF
TRBV11-3	NA	NA	TRBJ2-1	TGTGCCAGCAGCTTAGTTGGCGGTAACAATGAGCAGTTCTTC	CASSLVGGNNEQFF
TRBV11-2	TRBD2	NA	TRBJ2-3	TGTGCCAGCAGCGTCGGACTAGCGGGGGGGTTCAGATCAGATACGCAGTATTTT	CASSVGLAGGFRSDTQYF
TRBV18	NA	NA	TRBJ1-1	TGTGCCAGCTCACCAAGGGGCGATTGGACTGAAGCTTTCTTT	CASSPRGDWTEAFF
TRBV7-6	TRBD2	NA	TRBJ2-7	TGTGCCAGCAGCTCTAGGTCTTCTCTAGCGGGAGCGGCCTACGAGCAGTACTTC	CASSSRSSLAGAAYEQYF
TRBV4-1	TRBD1	NA	TRBJ1-5	TGCGCCAGCAGCCACCAGACAGGGGATCAGCCCCAGCATTTT	CASSHQTGDQPQHF
TRBV7-9	NA	NA	TRBJ1-2	TGTGCCAGCAGCTTAAGGGACTTACTCACCTTC	CASSLRDLLTF
TRBV6-1	NA	NA	TRBJ2-7	TGTGCCAGCAGGGATTCCTACGAGCAGTACTTC	CASRDSYEQYF
TRBV19	TRBD1	NA	TRBJ1-6	TGTGCCAGTAGTATCGACAGGGGGTCATCACCCCTCCACTTT	CASSIDRGSSPLHF
TRBV5-1	NA	NA	TRBJ1-1	TGCGCCAGCAGCTTGTTCGCTCTCTATATGAACACTGAAGCTTTCTTT	CASSLFALYMNTEAFF
TRBV5-1	NA	NA	TRBJ1-2	TGCGCCAGCAGCTTGGGGGGGACAAATGGCTACACCTTC	CASSLGGTNGYTF
TRBV18	TRBD2	NA	TRBJ2-1	TGTGCCAGCTCACCCCTCCTAGCGGGAGGTGAGCAGTTCTTC	CASSPLLAGGEQFF
TRBV30	TRBD2	NA	TRBJ2-5	TGTGCCTGGAGTCACGCACTAGCGGCTGGGGGGACCCAGTACTTC	CAWSHALAAGGTQYF
TRBV5-1	NA	NA	TRBJ2-7	TGCGCCAGCAAACCGGGGGCGGTAGCGGTTTACGAGCAGTACTTC	CASKPGAVAVYEQYF
TRBV6-5	NA	NA	TRBJ2-3	TGTGCCAGCAGTCGGTATATAAGAGATACGCAGTATTTT	CASSRYIRDTQYF
TRBV6-5	TRBD1	once	TRBJ1-6	TGTGCCAGCAGCCAGGGGGCAATGAGTTCACCCCTCCACTTT	CASSQGAMSSPLHF
TRBV30	NA	NA	TRBJ1-1	TGTGCCTGGAGAGCGACGGGTCGGGTCAGCTCCACTGAAGCTTTCTTT	CAWRATGRVSSTEAFF
TRBV5-1	NA	NA	TRBJ2-7	TGCGCCAGCAGCTTGTTGGGACATAACTACGAGCAGTACTTC	CASSLLGHNYEQYF
TRBV10-2	TRBD2	NA	TRBJ2-5	TGCGCCAGCAGTGAAACTAGCGGGAGGGAGACCCAGTACTTC	CASSETSGRETQYF
TRBV2	NA	NA	TRBJ1-3	TGTGCCAGCAAGGTCGCCTCTGGAAACACCATATATTTT	CASKVASGNTIYF
TRBV5-1	NA	NA	TRBJ2-3	TGCGCCAGCAGCTTCCCCGCGGGCACAGATACGCAGTATTTT	CASSFPAGTDTQYF
TRBV7-3	NA	NA	TRBJ2-7	TGTGCCAGCAGCTTTAGACCGGGAGAGTACGAGCAGTACTTC	CASSFRPGEYEQYF
TRBV4-2	NA	NA	TRBJ2-2	TGTGCCAGCAGCCAAGTAAGGGGTAGGGACACCGGGGAGCTGTTTTTT	CASSQVRGRDTGELFF
TRBV6-1	NA	NA	TRBJ2-4	TGTGCCAGCAGCTCTACCTCAGCCAAAAACATTCAGTACTTC	CASSSTSAKNIQYF
TRBV7-7	NA	NA	TRBJ2-2	TGTGCCAGCAGCTTATACAGTTCAGCGACCCCGAACACCGGGGAGCTGTTTTTT	CASSLYSSATPNTGELFF
TRBV10-3	TRBD1	NA	TRBJ1-5	TGTGCCACGCAAGGACAGGGGTCCTCCCAGCCCCAGCATTTT	CATQGQGSSQPQHF
TRBV7-3	NA	NA	TRBJ2-1	TGTGCCAGCAGCCTATCGAGGGAGGAGCAGTTCTTC	CASSLSREEQFF
TRBV5-4	TRBD2	NA	TRBJ2-3	TGTGCCAGCAGCCTAGCGGGGGGGAGAGATACGCAGTATTTT	CASSLAGGRDTQYF
TRBV30	NA	NA	TRBJ2-1	TGTGCCTGGAGGGACCATCACTACAATGAGCAGTTCTTC	CAWRDHHYNEQFF
TRBV11-2	NA	NA	TRBJ2-7	TGTGCCAGCAGTCGTATAAGGGCTGGTCCTTCCTACGAGCAGTACTTC	CASSRIRAGPSYEQYF
TRBV6-5	NA	NA	TRBJ2-5	TGTGCCAGCACCGGAGGACAGGCCCGGGGGGAGACCCAGTACTTC	CASTGGQARGETQYF
TRBV5-4	NA	NA	TRBJ2-2	TGTGCCAGCAGAAAAGGGGGGCCCTTCACCGGGGAGCCGTTTTTT	CASRKGGPFTGEPFF
TRBV2	TRBD1	NA	TRBJ2-1	TGTGCCAGGGGGACAGGGGGCGCGGGCAATGAGCAGTTCTTC	CARGTGGAGNEQFF
TRBV12-5	NA	NA	TRBJ2-7	TGTGCTAGTGGTTTCTCATCCCAAGGGGGGTATCTAGCCTACGAGCAGTACTTC	CASGFSSQGGYLAYEQYF
TRBV7-2	NA	once	TRBJ2-5	TGTGCCAGCAGCTTACTCAGTCAGGCGGGCGAGACCCAGTACTTC	CASSLLSQAGETQYF
TRBV29-1	NA	NA	TRBJ2-2	TGCAGCGTTGGGGGCCCCGGAGCAGGAACCGGGGAGCTGTTTTTT	CSVGGPGAGTGELFF
TRBV5-1	NA	NA	TRBJ2-6	TGCGCCAGCAGGGAAGGGAGCTCTGGGGCCAACGTCCTGACTTTC	CASREGSSGANVLTF
TRBV7-2	NA	NA	TRBJ1-6	TGTGCCAGCAGCTTACTCTCGCCCCCCGGGTCACCCCTCCACTTT	CASSLLSPPGSPLHF
TRBV6-1	NA	NA	TRBJ2-7	TGTGCCAGCAGTACCAGGGCCTCCGAGTACTTC	CASSTRASEYF
TRBV6-1	NA	NA	TRBJ1-1	TGTGCCAGCAGCGTTACCGACGTGGTGAACACTGAAGCTTTCTTT	CASSVTDVVNTEAFF
TRBV9	TRBD1	few	TRBJ2-3	TGTGCCAGCAGCGAGCTGACAGGGCCTGGCACAGATACGCAGTATTTT	CASSELTGPGTDTQYF
TRBV5-1	TRBD1	NA	TRBJ1-2	TGCGCCAGCAGCCTAGGTCAGGGGGTAAACTATGGCTACACCTTC	CASSLGQGVNYGYTF
TRBV6-5	NA	NA	TRBJ1-1	TGTGCCAGCAGTTACCCAGGGCTTAACACTGAAGCTTTCTTT	CASSYPGLNTEAFF
TRBV6-1	NA	NA	TRBJ1-3	TGTGCCAGCACCCGGCCCCCAATCGCGGGAAACACCATATATTTT	CASTRPPIAGNTIYF
TRBV23-1	TRBD2	NA	TRBJ2-1	TGCGCCAGCAGTCATACCACTAGCGGGGATAGGAATGAGCAGTTCTTC	CASSHTTSGDRNEQFF
TRBV6-5	TRBD1	NA	TRBJ2-5	TGTGCCAGCAAGGGAAACAGGGGGGACCAAGAGACCCAGTACTTC	CASKGNRGDQETQYF
TRBV9	NA	NA	TRBJ1-2	TGTGCCAGCAGCGTACAGGGACATGGCTACACCTTC	CASSVQGHGYTF
TRBV7-9	NA	NA	TRBJ2-3	TGTGCCAGCAGCCAGGTCGCAGATACGCAGTATTTT	CASSQVADTQYF
TRBV15	TRBD1	NA	TRBJ2-6	TGTGCCACCAGTCGCCCAGGGGGCGCGTCCGGGGCCAACGTCCTGACTTTC	CATSRPGGASGANVLTF